This T cell receptor beta chain was recovered during a study of blood T cell repertoires in COVID-19 (dated by TCRdb to 2019 to 2021). Concerning the study at large: The collaborator samples originated in the United States, Italy and Spain and spanned the acute and convalescent phases of COVID-19. The prospective study material was composed of cDNA or gDNA derived from T cells, B-cell-depleted T cells, or PBMCs. The dataset comprised deeply sampled blood TCRbeta repertoires from subjects exposed to, actively infected with, or recovered from COVID-19. The repertoires were released in a freely available public database meant as a resource for research on the immune response to SARS-CoV-2. Samples were obtained from the ongoing ImmuneRACE study (first 160 participants) and from over 1,000 subjects provided by 6 global collaborators. The sample metadata nearly always contained a de-identified subject ID, COVID-19 status, age in years and sex. Where available, HLA class I and class II types were obtained from metadata supplied by the sample provider rather than from assay-based typing.

As regards this clone: Its antigen remains unidentified. Base qualities are not at hand, and no much larger clone is one base apart.

TCRbeta CDR3 regions were amplified from genomic DNA using the immunoSEQ Assay, a bias-controlled multiplex PCR. Per the original workflow: The number of nucleated cells in each sample was estimated from the amplification of reference gene primers within the assay. To quantify the absolute abundance of each unique TCRbeta CDR3 rearrangement, sequence reads were collapsed and filtered. For each sample, productive Simpson clonality was calculated as the square root of Simpson's diversity index over productive rearrangements. In its TCRdb copy, this immuneACCESS table keeps in-frame sequences only and misses some clones. Where compared with another copy, unresolved V genes explain less than half of these, and the others have no known cause. The V and J calls and the clone size are those of that table, but D and trimming were determined from the DNA. The sample table lists around 160,000 clones, approximately 93% of them with a count of one. The ten largest clones capture under 2% of the sample.

General study outcomes and caveats: Clinical and demographic metadata were provided uncurated, with the amount varying by source and participant.

V sheds 1 base and J sheds 8 bases, leaving 14 bases between their ends. The CDR3 contains 14 residues, cysteine and phenylalanine counted. Here the CDR3 DNA is all that survives: 42 bases in frame from base 1. The germline V gene specifies LGHNA as CDR1 and YSLEER as CDR2. At one collaborating source in Seattle, patients were enrolled during active infection and were followed longitudinally through the course of disease. Whole blood was collected in K2EDTA tubes by collaborating institutions according to the institutions' own protocols. For TCRbeta analysis, collaborators shipped samples in one of three forms: frozen whole blood, isolated PBMCs, or DNA extracted from either of those sample types.

The chain uses TRBV4-3 and TRBJ1-2, with TRBD1 perhaps the D gene, on 6 matching bases. The source is a woman aged 55-69 years with COVID-19, enrolled during active disease. Sequencing input: peripheral blood. The nucleotide sequence is given as TGCGCCAGCAGCCAAGTTCTGGGGGGGCGAGGCTACACCTTC. It encodes CASSQVLGGRGYTF.